These 22 T cell receptor beta chains share one sample of origin, sequenced in a study of blood T cell repertoires in COVID-19. The data were produced by immunoSEQ multiplex PCR, yet TCRdb's version contains in-frame clones alone and is incomplete. The data show some 340,000 clones, roughly four fifths seen once. Sequencing used PBMCs or T cells enriched from blood (not recorded which). These receptors came from a woman aged 45 to 65 who had recovered from COVID-19.

The rearrangement uses TRBV2 and TRBJ2-1, with a weak D call TRBD2 (5 bases). The CDR3 extends over 12 amino acids. Germline V CDR1 and CDR2: SNHLY, FYNNEI. V lost 3 bases and J lost 6, with 6 bases in between. The CDR3 is CASSDAGNEQFF. For the CDR3, the DNA is TGTGCCAGCAGTGACGCGGGCAATGAGCAGTTCTTC.

The chain uses TRBV5-4 and TRBJ2-3, with 11 positions matching TRBD2. Per the germline V gene, CDR1 is SGHNT and CDR2 is YYREEE (reference sequence). The CDR3 covers 15 residues. The junction had 6 bases not matched to a gene; V was cut back by 5 bases and J by 4 bases. The CDR3 region has the DNA TGTGCCAGCAGAAATAGCGGGAGGGCCGCAGATACGCAGTATTTT. Encoded protein: CASRNSGRAADTQYF.

The V gene is TRBV5-4, the J gene TRBJ2-7; 7 bases are a match to TRBD1. Trimming took 0 bases from V and 1 from J; bases not matched to a gene: 4. CDR3 size: 15 residues. CDR1 SGHNT and CDR2 YYREEE come from the germline V gene (reference sequence). The DNA of the CDR3 is TGTGCCAGCAGCTTGGGACAGGGACCTTCCTACGAGCAGTACTTC. Residues: CASSLGQGPSYEQYF.

The rearrangement uses TRBV11-3 and TRBJ2-1; 10 bases are shared with TRBD2. The V segment lost 5 bases and the J segment 6 bases; nucleotides outside the gene matches: 4. The CDR3 loop spans 14 amino acids. The V gene's germline CDR1 is SGHNT and CDR2 YENEEA. CDR3 sequence (DNA): TGTGCCAGCAGCGTTCTAGCGGGAGCCAATGAGCAGTTCTTC. This codes for CASSVLAGANEQFF.

J is TRBJ1-1 and V is TRBV27, with 7 nucleotides matching TRBD1. Per germline, CDR1 MNHEY and CDR2 SMNVEV (reference sequence). With 3 bases clipped from V and 0 bases from J, the junction kept 4 bases outside the gene matches. This CDR3 has 15 residues. The chain's CDR3 is CASSFATGMNTEAFF. CDR3 nucleotides: TGTGCCAGCAGTTTCGCGACAGGGATGAACACTGAAGCTTTCTTT.

The genes are TRBV2 and TRBJ1-2, with 7 nucleotides matching TRBD1. V was pared by 6 bases and J by 4 bases, with 11 bases of the junction left unmatched. Germline lookup yields CDR1 SNHLY and CDR2 FYNNEI. The CDR3 is 15 amino acids. CDR3 DNA: TGTGCCAGCAGGGGATTGACAGGGACCCTCTATGGCTACACCTTC. Residues: CASRGLTGTLYGYTF.

This chain connects TRBV11-3 to TRBJ2-5; TRBD2 matches at 7 bases. V was pared by 0 bases and J by 4 bases, with 8 bases of the junction left unmatched. Looked up from germline, CDR1 is SGHNT and CDR2 is YENEEA. The CDR3 extends over 16 amino acids. As DNA, the CDR3 is TGTGCCAGCAGCTTAGAGGGACGGCGGGGGAGAGAGACCCAGTACTTC. Protein product: CASSLEGRRGRETQYF.

The chain joins TRBV4-1 to TRBJ1-5; D is unresolved. Germline-derived CDR1 and CDR2 are MGHRA and YSYEKL. The CDR3 sequence is 14 residues long. Trimming stripped 0 bases from V and 4 bases from J, with 7 bases between. The CDR3, as DNA: TGCGCCAGCAGCCAAGAGTTGCGGAATCAGCCCCAGCATTTT. It codes for CASSQELRNQPQHF.

This chain connects TRBV6-5 to TRBJ2-1, with 7 positions matching TRBD1. V lost 6 bases to trimming and J lost 0 bases; unmatched junction nucleotides: 2. Germline lookup yields CDR1 MNHEY and CDR2 SVGAGI. The CDR3 loop spans 14 amino acids. The CDR3 loop is CASRTGASYNEQFF. The CDR3 DNA reads TGTGCCAGCAGAACAGGGGCCTCCTACAATGAGCAGTTCTTC.

This chain connects TRBV19 to TRBJ1-6; 7 nucleotides agree with TRBD1. The CDR3 length is 15 residues. Germline CDR1 LNHDA, CDR2 SQIVND (reference sequence). J lost 2 bases, V lost 7 bases, and 5 bases had no gene match. CDR3 protein: CASTEGGTYNSPLHF. DNA of the CDR3: TGTGCCAGTACGGAAGGGGGCACCTATAATTCACCCCTCCACTTT.

The rearrangement uses TRBV29-1 and TRBJ2-1; 16 nucleotides align to TRBD2. With 5 bases clipped from V and 8 bases from J, the junction kept 15 bases outside the gene matches. This CDR3 is built from 18 residues. The germline V gene encodes CDR1 SQVTM and CDR2 ANQGSEA. The CDR3 DNA sequence: TGCAGCGTTAGACCGGGACTAGCGGGGGGGCATTGGTTGGATGAGCAGTTCTTC. This encodes CSVRPGLAGGHWLDEQFF.

The V call is TRBV5-1, the J call TRBJ2-7; no clear D. The CDR3 contains 15 residues. V was pared by 0 bases and J by 2 bases, with 12 bases between. The germline gives CDR1 SGHRS, CDR2 YFSETQ. DNA for the CDR3: TGCGCCAGCAGCTTGGGGTCCCTGACAACCTACGAGCAGTACTTC. This gives the protein CASSLGSLTTYEQYF.

In its sample, this clone was seen a few times. The J gene is TRBJ2-7, the V gene TRBV7-3; 7 bases map to TRBD2. The CDR3 consists of 15 residues. V lost 1 base to trimming and J lost 7 bases; unmatched junction nucleotides: 10. Germline V gene sequence: CDR1 SGHTA, CDR2 FQGTGA. CDR3 sequence reads: CASSLNPGGAGEQYF. In DNA form, the CDR3 reads TGTGCCAGCAGCTTAAATCCGGGGGGTGCCGGGGAGCAGTACTTC.

This clone occurred a few times. This chain connects TRBV5-6 to TRBJ1-1, with TRBD1 matching 8 bases. Germline CDR1 is SGHDT and CDR2 is YYEEEE. The CDR3 has 15 amino acids. J lost 5 bases, V lost 0 bases, and 6 bases had no gene match. CDR3 loop: CASSLVSRGRTEAFF. The CDR3 DNA reads as TGTGCCAGCAGCTTGGTGTCCAGGGGGCGAACTGAAGCTTTCTTT.

The chain joins TRBV5-6 to TRBJ1-6; D gene ambiguous. Trimming took off 6 bases at V and 9 bases at J, with 10 bases between the two ends. This CDR3 is built from 12 residues. The V gene's germline CDR1 is SGHDT and CDR2 YYEEEE. The CDR3 protein is CASTNRVSPLHF. For the CDR3, the DNA is TGTGCCAGCACCAACCGCGTTTCACCCCTCCACTTT. Filled out from reference TRBV5-6 and TRBJ1-6, the complete variable domain reads DAGVTQSPTHLIKTRGQQVTLRCSPKSGHDTVSWYQQALGQGPQFIFQYYEEEERQRGNFPDRFSGHQFPNYSSELNVNALLLGDSALYLCASTNRVSPLHFGNGTRLTVT.

The CDR3 nucleotides are TGTGCCAGCAGTCCCTGGTCGGGTTACGAGCAGTACTTC. Its protein product is CASSPWSGYEQYF. This chain connects TRBV6-5 to TRBJ2-7; D remains ambiguous. This CDR3 spans 13 amino acids. Germline-derived CDR1 and CDR2 are MNHEY and SVGAGI. V was shortened by 5 bases and J by 4 bases, with 12 bases between the two germline ends.

V gene TRBV19 combines with J gene TRBJ2-7, with 8 bases matching TRBD2. The germline V gene has CDR1 LNHDA and CDR2 SQIVND (reference sequence). Unmatched junction bases numbered 6, after V lost 2 bases and J lost 0 bases. The CDR3 contains 16 residues. In DNA, the CDR3 is TGTGCCAGTAGTATACTGGGACTAGAGTACTCCTACGAGCAGTACTTC. It specifies CASSILGLEYSYEQYF. Based on the CDR3 plus reference TRBV19 and TRBJ2-7, the full variable domain is DGGITQSPKYLFRKEGQNVTLSCEQNLNHDAMYWYRQDPGQGLRLIYYSQIVNDFQKGDIAEGYSVSREKKESFPLTVTSAQKNPTAFYLCASSILGLEYSYEQYFGPGTRLTVT.

The chain links TRBV7-2 to TRBJ1-6; 9 bases match TRBD1. J lost 10 bases, V lost 7 bases, and 11 bases had no gene match. Germline CDR1 is SGHTA and CDR2 is FQGNSA. The CDR3 contains 15 residues. CDR3 sequence reads: CASKKGQGRGSPLHF. The CDR3 DNA follows: TGTGCCAGCAAAAAGGGACAGGGTCGTGGGTCACCCCTCCACTTT.

A remark on this clone: This specimen includes other DNA sequences encoding the same CDR3. The J gene is TRBJ2-1, the V gene TRBV12-5; D is unresolved. V lost 1 base and J lost 0, with 7 bases in between. Germline-derived CDR1 and CDR2 are LGHNT and FRNRAP. CDR3 size: 15 residues. In DNA, the CDR3 is TGTGCTAGTGGTTTGGGCGGCAGCTCCTACAATGAGCAGTTCTTC. Protein: CASGLGGSSYNEQFF.

The chain has TRBV9 and TRBJ2-1; the D is unclear. The CDR3 spans 12 residues. Germline V gene sequence: CDR1 SGDLS, CDR2 YYNGEE. V dropped 4 bases and J dropped 10 bases, with 12 bases sitting between them. CDR3 coding DNA: TGTGCCAGCAGCTCTTCTAGAGGCGAGCAGTTCTTC. Its translation is CASSSSRGEQFF.

The count of this clone is one. V and J are TRBV11-2 and TRBJ1-2; 8 nucleotides line up with TRBD1. The germline V gene encodes CDR1 SGHAT and CDR2 FQNNGV. CDR3 length: 16 residues. V gave up 5 bases and J gave up 2 bases; unmatched junction bases: 10. For the CDR3, the DNA is TGTGCCAGCAGCGCGGAGGCCAGGGGGCGGAACTATGGCTACACCTTC. This codes for CASSAEARGRNYGYTF.

The chain has TRBV5-1 and TRBJ2-1; TRBD1 matches 10 bases. Germline V lookup: CDR1 SGHRS, CDR2 YFSETQ. V shed 0 bases and J 7 bases; nucleotides not matched to a gene: 7. CDR3 size: 16 residues. This CDR3 is CASSLGGQGFENEQFF. CDR3 bases: TGCGCCAGCAGCTTGGGGGGACAGGGGTTTGAGAATGAGCAGTTCTTC.